What follows are 11 T cell receptor beta chains derived from one specimen sequenced in a study of Tregs in tolerant kidney transplant recipients. Profiled with immunoSEQ multiplex PCR; TCRdb holds only in-frame clones, not every one. The profile covers approximately 100,000 clones, with approximately 93% appearing a single time and 0.4% to 0.55% taken by the ten largest. The sequences come from CD4+ T cells from blood, collected before the transplant. The receptors here all came from a human donor who received a combined kidney and bone marrow transplant.

The chain uses TRBV5-1 and TRBJ2-7, with D perhaps matching TRBD1 (6 bases). The V end lost 4 bases, the J end lost 3 bases, and 11 bases lay between the germline ends. Germline V lookup: CDR1 SGHRS, CDR2 YFSETQ. The CDR3 has 13 residues. The CDR3 sequence: CASSVQGHYEQYF. CDR3 DNA: TGCGCCAGCAGCGTTCAGGGGCACTACGAGCAGTACTTC.

The V and J genes are TRBV15 and TRBJ1-2; TRBD1 matches 12 bases. V shed 4 bases, J shed 7 bases, and the junction held 16 bases outside the gene matches. The CDR3 has 18 residues. From germline, CDR1 is LNHNV and CDR2 YYDKDF (reference sequence). The CDR3: CATSKPSRDRGRGGGYTF. The CDR3 bases are TGTGCCACCAGCAAACCGTCCCGGGACAGGGGGCGAGGGGGTGGCTACACCTTC.

This clone was detected only once. DNA for the CDR3: TGTGCCAGCAGCCTGCGTGATGAGCAGTTCTTC. Translating gives CASSLRDEQFF. The rearrangement links TRBV11-2 to TRBJ2-1; D not certain. V shed 5 bases and J shed 8 bases, with 7 bases lying between them. This CDR3 contains 11 residues. Germline V CDR1 and CDR2: SGHAT, FQNNGV.

The chain links TRBV7-2 to TRBJ2-5, with 9 bases matching TRBD2. The CDR3 loop spans 16 amino acids. The germline V gene has CDR1 SGHTA and CDR2 FQGNSA. J lost 4 bases, V lost 4 bases, and 10 bases had no gene match. CDR3 sequence: CASSSQTSGLLETQYF. The DNA for the CDR3 is TGTGCCAGCAGCTCCCAGACTAGCGGTTTACTAGAGACCCAGTACTTC.

The chain has TRBV7-3 and TRBJ2-1; the D gene is possibly TRBD2 (6 bases). This CDR3 spans 14 amino acids. Germline lookup yields CDR1 SGHTA and CDR2 FQGTGA. Trimming stripped 5 bases from V and 7 bases from J, with 15 bases between. This chain's CDR3 is CASSPGLALNEQFF. The CDR3 DNA follows: TGTGCCAGCAGCCCGGGGCTAGCGTTAAATGAGCAGTTCTTC. Combining the CDR3 with reference TRBV7-3 and TRBJ2-1 gives the whole variable domain GAGVSQTPSNKVTEKGKYVELRCDPISGHTALYWYRQSLGQGPEFLIYFQGTGAADDSGLPNDRFFAVRPEGSVSTLKIQRTERGDSAVYLCASSPGLALNEQFFGPGTRLTVL.

V is TRBV9 and J is TRBJ2-2, with D maybe TRBD2 (5 bases). V was cut by 5 bases and J by 4 bases, with 12 bases left in between. Germline V gene data show CDR1 as SGDLS and CDR2 as YYNGEE. This CDR3 contains 14 residues. The CDR3 protein is CASRRPAGTGELFF. The CDR3 DNA reads as TGTGCCAGCAGGCGCCCGGCGGGCACCGGGGAGCTGTTTTTT.

The CDR3, as DNA: TGTGCCAGCAGAAGCTCAGGGTCTGGCTATGGCTACACCTTC. As protein: CASRSSGSGYGYTF. The chain uses TRBV27 and TRBJ1-2, with D possibly matching TRBD1 (5 bases). The CDR3 sequence is 14 residues long. Germline loops: CDR1 MNHEY, CDR2 SMNVEV (reference sequence). The V end was cut by 6 bases, the J end by 4 bases, with 15 bases between.

This clone has a handful of counts. The chain is built from TRBV7-2 and TRBJ2-3, with TRBD2 identical over 7 bases. The J segment lost 0 bases and the V segment lost 3 bases, leaving 6 bases of the junction unmatched. CDR1 and CDR2 from the germline V gene are SGHTA and FQGNSA. The CDR3 has 16 residues. The CDR3 loop reads CASSLLGSGSTDTQYF. Written as DNA, the CDR3 is TGTGCCAGCAGCTTGCTTGGTAGCGGGAGCACAGATACGCAGTATTTT. Looking up the rest from reference TRBV7-2 and TRBJ2-3 gives the full variable domain: GAGVSQSPSNKVTEKGKDVELRCDPISGHTALYWYRQSLGQGLEFLIYFQGNSAPDKSGLPSDRFSAERTGGSVSTLTIQRTQQEDSAVYLCASSLLGSGSTDTQYFGPGTRLTVL.

This chain's CDR3 is CASSLRAGALSHYGYTF. As DNA, the CDR3 is TGTGCCAGCAGCTTGCGGGCAGGGGCCTTGTCCCACTATGGCTACACCTTC. The V gene is TRBV5-6, the J gene TRBJ1-2, with D possibly TRBD1 on 6 matching bases. CDR1 is SGHDT and CDR2 is YYEEEE in the germline V gene. The CDR3 covers 17 residues. The V end was cut by 1 base, the J end by 3 bases, with 19 bases between. Full variable domain (rest looked up from reference TRBV5-6 and TRBJ1-2): DAGVTQSPTHLIKTRGQQVTLRCSPKSGHDTVSWYQQALGQGPQFIFQYYEEEERQRGNFPDRFSGHQFPNYSSELNVNALLLGDSALYLCASSLRAGALSHYGYTFGSGTRLTVV.

The chain has TRBV4-1 and TRBJ2-6; D is possibly TRBD2 (5 bases). Germline V gene lookup returns CDR1 MGHRA and CDR2 YSYEKL. The CDR3 has 19 residues. V was trimmed by 4 bases and J by 1 base, leaving 20 bases between them. DNA of the CDR3: TGCGCCAGCAGCCCAGATAATATTATGGACTTTTCTGGGGCCAACGTCCTGACTTTC. Protein: CASSPDNIMDFSGANVLTF.

The chain uses TRBV4-1 and TRBJ1-5; D call uncertain. Trimming pared 2 bases from V and 1 base from J, leaving 9 bases between. Germline V gene sequence: CDR1 MGHRA, CDR2 YSYEKL. The CDR3 sequence is 15 residues long. CDR3 sequence: CASSQPGGSNQPQHF. In nucleotides, the CDR3 is TGCGCCAGCAGCCAACCGGGTGGGAGCAATCAGCCCCAGCATTTT.